Listed here is a single T cell receptor (beta chain). Its specificity is unknown. The data belong to a study of T cells after posttransplantation cyclophosphamide. Study outcomes and limitations: Later post-transplant blood repertoires were often dominated by donor CD8+ memory clones.

There are 15 residues in the CDR3. Germline values: CDR1 SSHAT, CDR2 FNYEAQ (reference sequence). Trimming removed 5 bases from V and 5 bases from J, with 18 bases in between. TCRdb's table, derived via immunoSEQ multiplex PCR, lists solely in-frame clones and lacks some. The data hold about 32,000 clones, with 91% observed a single time. Cells defined as naive were viable CD3+CD4+ or CD3+CD8+ and CCR7+CD45RA+CD45RO-CD95-CD27+CD28+. Peripheral blood was collected from the related graft donor on the marrow donation day. Material for sequencing was naive CD4+ T cells sorted from blood. This chain uses TRBV7-7 with TRBJ2-5; no clear D gene. This clonotype was sampled from a man younger than 40 in good health and a related stem cell transplant donor. CDR3 coding DNA: TGTGCCAGCAGCAAGACCCCTCTGATCGGGGAGACCCAGTACTTC. Protein product: CASSKTPLIGETQYF.